This TCR beta chain was obtained from a study of T cell repertoires in cytomegalovirus infection (dated 2019 in TCRdb). Study-level background: The HLA type of each donor mattered for the analysis, because public TCR beta signatures pointed to carriage of CMV infection along with the matching HLA type.

Sequences MGHRA (CDR1) and YSYEKL (CDR2) are obtained from the germline V gene. V is reduced by 4 bases and J by 0 bases, leaving a spacing of 14 bases between them. The CDR3, from cysteine to phenylalanine, totals 16 residues. The kept DNA is CDR3 alone, 48 bases in frame from the first base. Study-wide findings and limitations: The ex vivo response was dominated by HLA-C-restricted CMV-specific TCR beta clonotypes, which also provided the single most frequent clonotype in two of eight donors. Carriers of CMV infection plus the relevant HLA type were discriminated by the cumulative frequency of public TCR beta family members in the study cohort and in an independent approximately 400-donor cohort.

Instrument used: Illumina HiSeq 1500. The raw public data were reprocessed by TCRdb itself: fastp quality trimming at Q25, MiXCR clonotype calling, in-frame beta chains only. Entries are consolidated by CDR3 protein sequence, retaining the most common genes and DNA. The table for this sample lists a few hundred thousand distinct CDR3 sequences; roughly 15% of them were counted only once. Clones ranked in the top ten supply around 11% of the sample. This clonotype was recorded many times. Its antigen specificity is not known. Per-base quality was not reported, and no clone a single base away is much larger than it.

The sequenced sample consisted of PBMCs. The sequence was collected from a human donor in good health (CMV status not recorded). Some clones in this sample may be carry-over from other donors' samples. The chain is encoded by TRBV4-1 joined to TRBJ2-3; TRBD2 could be the D gene, as 5 bases match. The CDR3 loop reads CASSPPPSGSTDTQYF. The sequenced DNA is TGCGCCAGCAGCCCCCCACCCAGCGGAAGCACAGATACGCAGTATTTT.